The entry below gives a single T cell receptor (beta chain) sequence along with its context. What it binds is unknown. The TCR beta CDR3 regions underwent amplification using RNA transcripts as the source. First-round RT-PCR of the TCR CDR3 relied on the HTBI primer set. TCRdb reanalysed the multiplex PCR reads using MiXCR and keeps one entry per CDR3 protein. The sample lists fewer than 400,000 distinct CDR3 sequences; about an eighth were seen once. The germline V gene encodes CDR1 MDHEN and CDR2 SYDVKM. V was pared by 6 bases and J by 3 bases, with 8 bases of the junction left unmatched. The CDR3 contains 16 residues. The data originate from a study of T cells in Graves' hyperthyroidism and ophthalmopathy. Findings of the study overall: It was a median 6.5 months before onset that the model predicted ophthalmopathy.

Reasons for excluding patients were uncontrolled infection, other autoimmune disease, pregnancy or lactation. Sequencing input: blood. The chain couples TRBV28 to TRBJ1-6; 7 bases match TRBD1. This receptor was identified in a middle-aged man with Graves' ophthalmopathy. The CDR3 region is CASRLDRAVYNSPLHF. CDR3 nucleotides: TGTGCCAGCAGGCTCGACAGGGCGGTCTATAATTCACCCCTCCACTTT.